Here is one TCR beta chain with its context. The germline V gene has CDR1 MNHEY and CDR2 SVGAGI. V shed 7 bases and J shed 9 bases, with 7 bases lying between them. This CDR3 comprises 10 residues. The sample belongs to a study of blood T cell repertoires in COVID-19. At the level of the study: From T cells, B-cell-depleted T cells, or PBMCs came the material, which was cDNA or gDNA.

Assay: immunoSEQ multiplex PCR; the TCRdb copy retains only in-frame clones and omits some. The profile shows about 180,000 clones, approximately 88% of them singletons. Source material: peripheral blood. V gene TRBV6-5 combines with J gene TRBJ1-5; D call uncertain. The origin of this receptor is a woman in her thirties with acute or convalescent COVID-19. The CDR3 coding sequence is TGTGCCAGCAATTTTCGGCCCCAGCATTTT. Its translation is CASNFRPQHF.